The clone carrying this T cell receptor beta chain was counted a few times. Its antigen is currently unknown. The data belong to a study of early T cells in non-severe SARS-CoV-2 infection. About the research overall: The chains were unpaired, and the sequenced material was bulk RNA from unsorted whole blood. Study results and caveats: Matching against VDJdb likely underestimated virus-specific expansions, favoring anti-spike CD8.

V shed 3 bases and J shed 3 bases, with 12 bases lying between them. This CDR3 is built from 13 residues. Germline V CDR1 and CDR2: GTSNPN, SVGIG (reference sequence). One entry per CDR3 protein results from TCRdb running MiXCR on the 5' RACE reads. The table includes some 80,000 distinct CDR3 sequences, less than 5.5% detected once. This TCR was recovered from an adult who was a healthcare worker with PCR-confirmed SARS-CoV-2 infection or an uninfected control (not recorded which). The sequencing used whole blood, collected at baseline. The chain combines TRBV30 with TRBJ2-7; TRBD1 might be the D (5 bases). In DNA, the CDR3 is TGTGCCTGGAGGCCTGGACACTACTACGAGCAGTACTTC. Its protein is CAWRPGHYYEQYF.